This TCR beta chain was identified in a study of T cell responses to AZD1222 COVID-19 vaccine. Per the germline V gene, CDR1 is SQVTM and CDR2 is ANQGSEA. The CDR3 consists of 14 residues. Trimming left V 0 bases short and J 9 bases short, with 15 bases between. Generated by immunoSEQ multiplex PCR, the TCRdb table keeps only in-frame clones and is missing some. The sample lists roughly 150,000 clones, 85% to 95% occurring once. The chain is built from TRBV29-1 and TRBJ2-1, with D perhaps matching TRBD1 (6 bases). The source is an adult who received the AZD1222 COVID-19 vaccine. The sample was peripheral blood, taken 28 days after the second AZD1222 dose. CDR3 nucleotides: TGCAGCGTTGAAGATCGAGGCAGGGGCACTGAGCAGTTCTTC. Amino acids: CSVEDRGRGTEQFF.